These 26 T cell receptor beta chains were sequenced from one sample in a study of blood T cell repertoires in COVID-19. Clones were sequenced by immunoSEQ multiplex PCR, and TCRdb holds only the in-frame ones, with some missing. This repertoire shows over 100,000 clones, 90% found once; its top ten account for around 1.1%. The sequenced sample consisted of peripheral blood. The origin of the receptors is a human donor in a cohort sampled during active COVID-19.

The chain recombines TRBV14 with TRBJ1-1; D is uncertain. The CDR3 length is 15 residues. The germline V and J ends were trimmed by 3 bases and 0 bases, with 11 bases remaining between them. In germline, CDR1 is SGHDN, CDR2 FVKESK. The CDR3 spells CASSHQYLMNTEAFF. CDR3 DNA: TGTGCCAGCAGCCACCAATACTTAATGAACACTGAAGCTTTCTTT.

The V gene is TRBV11-3, the J gene TRBJ1-2; D unresolved. CDR1 and CDR2 from the germline V gene are SGHNT and YENEEA. V was pared by 0 bases and J by 3 bases, with 8 bases between. This CDR3 has 14 residues. CDR3 residues: CASSLDRVDYGYTF. CDR3 DNA sequence: TGTGCCAGCAGCTTAGATCGGGTTGACTATGGCTACACCTTC.

The V and J genes are TRBV12-3 or TRBV12-4 and TRBJ2-3, with 9 bases matching TRBD2. V trimming: 8 bases; J trimming: 6 bases; junction bases outside the gene matches: 6. The CDR3 covers 13 residues. This CDR3 is CASRSGSVDTQYF. DNA for the CDR3: TGTGCCAGCCGTAGCGGGAGCGTGGATACGCAGTATTTT.

This clone was detected a few times. The chain is built from TRBV4-1 and TRBJ1-5; D might be TRBD1 (5 bases). Germline-derived CDR1 and CDR2 are MGHRA and YSYEKL. V shed 1 base and J shed 4 bases, with 11 bases lying between them. The CDR3 is 15 residues long. The CDR3 nucleotides are TGCGCCAGCAGCCAAGGACAAGGGGTAAATCAGCCCCAGCATTTT. As protein: CASSQGQGVNQPQHF.

This clone was detected only once. The chain employs TRBV7-2 and TRBJ2-2; possibly TRBD1 for D (6 bases). Germline V gene data show CDR1 as SGHTA and CDR2 as FQGNSA. This CDR3 contains 14 residues. Trimming removed 4 bases at V and 6 bases at J, with 12 bases between. CDR3 loop: CASSSHGQSGELFF. DNA of the CDR3: TGTGCCAGCAGCTCACACGGACAGTCCGGGGAGCTGTTTTTT. Drawing the rest from reference TRBV7-2 and TRBJ2-2, the complete variable domain is GAGVSQSPSNKVTEKGKDVELRCDPISGHTALYWYRQSLGQGLEFLIYFQGNSAPDKSGLPSDRFSAERTGGSVSTLTIQRTQQEDSAVYLCASSSHGQSGELFFGEGSRLTVL.

This sequence joins TRBV7-3 and TRBJ2-5; 10 positions agree with TRBD2. This CDR3 is built from 19 residues. Trimming removed 5 bases from V and 2 bases from J; junction bases left unmatched: 17. The germline CDR1 and CDR2 sequences are SGHTA and FQGTGA. The CDR3 region is CASSTYRGLAGANQETQYF. CDR3 in DNA: TGTGCCAGCAGCACCTACAGAGGGCTAGCGGGGGCCAATCAAGAGACCCAGTACTTC.

The chain employs TRBV9 and TRBJ2-7, with TRBD2 identical over 8 bases. The CDR3 loop spans 15 amino acids. V dropped 0 bases and J dropped 4; count of bases not matched to a gene: 6. Germline V gene lookup returns CDR1 SGDLS and CDR2 YYNGEE. Here the CDR3 reads CASSVVKAGVYEQYF. The DNA of the CDR3 is TGTGCCAGCAGCGTAGTAAAAGCGGGAGTTTACGAGCAGTACTTC.

The rearrangement uses TRBV6-6 and TRBJ1-2; a possible D gene is TRBD1 (5 bases). V lost 2 bases, J lost 4 bases, and 14 bases lay in between. This CDR3 region has 15 residues. Per the germline V gene, CDR1 is MNHNY and CDR2 is SVGAGI (reference sequence). The chain's CDR3 is CASSYAGGVGYGYTF. As DNA, the CDR3 is TGTGCCAGCAGTTACGCGGGGGGGGTCGGCTATGGCTACACCTTC.

This chain connects TRBV7-8 to TRBJ2-4; D gene unclear. Germline CDR1 reads SGHVS; CDR2 reads FQNEAQ. V was cut by 1 base and J by 2 bases, with 9 bases left in between. The CDR3 runs to 15 residues. The CDR3, as DNA: TGTGCCAGCAGCTTAGTATCCAGTCCCAAAAACATTCAGTACTTC. Translation gives CASSLVSSPKNIQYF.

The V call is TRBV7-9, the J call TRBJ2-7; the D is unclear. Germline V CDR1 and CDR2: SEHNR, FQNEAQ (reference sequence). V lost 1 base to trimming and J lost 2 bases, with 9 bases between them. This CDR3 contains 14 residues. As DNA, the CDR3 is TGTGCCAGCAGCTTAGTTGGCGGCCCCTACGAGCAGTACTTC. Residues: CASSLVGGPYEQYF.

V and J are TRBV27 and TRBJ2-3; D might be TRBD2 (5 bases). Trimming cost V 7 bases and J 2 bases, with 16 bases left between them. The CDR3 sequence is 15 residues long. Per the germline V gene, CDR1 is MNHEY and CDR2 is SMNVEV (reference sequence). CDR3 protein: CASTLRAPDTDTQYF. For the CDR3, the DNA is TGTGCCAGCACCCTGAGGGCCCCCGACACAGATACGCAGTATTTT.

The CDR3 DNA reads as TGTGCCAGCAGCCACCGAGTCAGGGGGCGAGGGACAGATACGCAGTATTTT. Translation gives CASSHRVRGRGTDTQYF. The chain employs TRBV3-1 (or the pseudogene TRBV3-2) and TRBJ2-3, with 8 bases aligning to TRBD1. The CDR3 is 17 amino acids. The junction had 11 bases not matched to a gene; V was cut back by 3 bases and J by 3 bases. Germline lookup yields CDR1 LGHDT and CDR2 YNNKEL (reference sequence).

This chain uses TRBV5-8 with TRBJ2-5; TRBD2 agrees at 10 bases. The V gene end was trimmed by 4 bases and the J gene end by 4 bases; junction bases not matched to a gene: 10. This CDR3 spans 16 amino acids. Germline V lookup: CDR1 SGHTS, CDR2 YDEGEE. CDR3 amino acids: CASSMVLAGRRETQYF. CDR3 DNA sequence: TGTGCCAGCAGCATGGTACTAGCGGGACGCAGAGAGACCCAGTACTTC.

The gene calls are TRBV9 and TRBJ2-5; TRBD1 matches 9 bases. CDR3 length: 16 residues. V lost 4 bases and J lost 4; bases outside the gene matches: 11. The V gene's germline CDR1 is SGDLS and CDR2 YYNGEE. This CDR3 reads CASSFRKDRGVETQYF. In DNA, the CDR3 is TGTGCCAGCAGCTTTAGGAAGGACAGGGGCGTAGAGACCCAGTACTTC.

J is TRBJ1-3 and V is TRBV3-1 (or the pseudogene TRBV3-2); D is ambiguous. Germline CDR1 LGHDT, CDR2 YNNKEL (reference sequence). Trimming removed 5 bases at V and 0 bases at J, with 8 bases between. The CDR3 runs to 14 residues. The CDR3 protein is CASSTPNSGNTIYF. DNA for the CDR3: TGTGCCAGCAGCACACCCAACTCTGGAAACACCATATATTTT.

V gene TRBV29-1 combines with J gene TRBJ2-7, with TRBD1 identical over 9 bases. The CDR3 sequence is 14 residues long. Trimming removed 7 bases from V and 3 bases from J; junction bases left unmatched: 10. CDR1 and CDR2 from the germline V gene are SQVTM and ANQGSEA. DNA for the CDR3: TGCAGCGCTTCATCTCGGGGACAGGGCTACGAGCAGTACTTC. Translated, it gives CSASSRGQGYEQYF.

The V and J genes are TRBV2 and TRBJ2-3; 7 nucleotides align to TRBD2. The CDR3 runs 15 residues. After removal of 6 bases from V and 2 bases from J, the junction contained 8 bases not matched to a gene. Germline values: CDR1 SNHLY, CDR2 FYNNEI. This CDR3 is CASSRSGTNTDTQYF. CDR3 sequence (DNA): TGTGCCAGCAGCCGGTCGGGGACTAACACAGATACGCAGTATTTT.

This rearrangement joins TRBV2 to TRBJ1-2; no definite D call. This CDR3 has 11 amino acids. V dropped 3 bases and J dropped 6 bases, with 5 bases sitting between them. Germline-derived CDR1 and CDR2 are SNHLY and FYNNEI. As DNA, the CDR3 is TGTGCCAGCAGTGAGTCGGATGGCTACACCTTC. Encoded protein: CASSESDGYTF. Together with reference TRBV2 and TRBJ1-2, the CDR3 gives the full variable domain: EPEVTQTPSHQVTQMGQEVILRCVPISNHLYFYWYRQILGQKVEFLVSFYNNEISEKSEIFDDQFSVERPDGSNFTLKIRSTKLEDSAMYFCASSESDGYTFGSGTRLTVV.

V and J are TRBV5-1 and TRBJ2-2; 7 bases line up with TRBD1. The V gene's germline CDR1 is SGHRS and CDR2 YFSETQ. Trimming at V came to 4 bases and at J to 1 base, leaving 7 bases not matched to a gene. CDR3 size: 16 residues. The CDR3 DNA sequence: TGCGCCAGCAGCAGGGACAGCATTTTGAACACCGGGGAGCTGTTTTTT. Protein: CASSRDSILNTGELFF.

The table lists this clone with a count of one. The rearrangement uses TRBV29-1 and TRBJ1-2; D call uncertain. The V and J ends lost 3 bases and 7 bases respectively, with 18 bases between them. Germline V gene data show CDR1 as SQVTM and CDR2 as ANQGSEA. CDR3 length: 14 residues. The CDR3 reads CSVEARGWEFGYTF. The CDR3 nucleotides read TGCAGCGTTGAGGCCCGTGGGTGGGAGTTTGGCTACACCTTC.

V is TRBV27 and J is TRBJ2-3, with 11 nucleotides matching TRBD2. V shed 3 bases, J shed 2 bases, and the junction held 4 bases outside the gene matches. The CDR3 extends over 16 amino acids. The germline CDR1 and CDR2 sequences are MNHEY and SMNVEV (reference sequence). This chain's CDR3 is CASSFKGLADTDTQYF. The CDR3, as DNA: TGTGCCAGCAGTTTCAAGGGACTAGCGGACACAGATACGCAGTATTTT.

This sequence joins TRBV10-3 and TRBJ2-7, with D tentatively TRBD1 (6 bases). This CDR3 comprises 14 residues. V was trimmed by 0 bases and J by 2 bases, leaving 8 bases between them. Germline lookup yields CDR1 ENHRY and CDR2 SYGVKD. The CDR3 loop reads CAISESTGPYEQYF. The CDR3 bases are TGTGCCATCAGTGAGTCGACAGGTCCCTACGAGCAGTACTTC.

The chain joins TRBV19 to TRBJ1-2; 7 positions agree with TRBD1. Looked up from germline, CDR1 is LNHDA and CDR2 is SQIVND (reference sequence). The CDR3 runs to 15 residues. V shed 6 bases and J 3 bases; nucleotides not matched to a gene: 10. CDR3 DNA: TGTGCCAGTAGCCACCTAGGGGGCAGGGACTATGGCTACACCTTC. It translates to CASSHLGGRDYGYTF.

This chain links TRBV19 with TRBJ1-1; TRBD1 matches 8 bases. This CDR3 is 18 amino acids long. Unmatched junction bases numbered 14, after V lost 5 bases and J lost 0 bases. CDR1 is LNHDA and CDR2 is SQIVND in the germline V gene (reference sequence). The CDR3 DNA reads as TGTGCCAGTAGTTCCCAACCAGGACAGGGCGTCATGAACACTGAAGCTTTCTTT. Protein product: CASSSQPGQGVMNTEAFF.

The sample holds many counts of this clone. The V call is TRBV11-1, the J call TRBJ1-1; 10 positions match TRBD1. The CDR3 sequence is 14 residues long. Germline values: CDR1 SGHAT, CDR2 FQDESV (reference sequence). The V and J ends lost 3 bases and 5 bases, in that order; junction bases with no gene match: 3. CDR3 sequence: CASSFPGQGTEAFF. The CDR3 DNA follows: TGTGCCAGCAGCTTCCCGGGACAGGGGACTGAAGCTTTCTTT. The variable domain in full, with the rest retrieved from reference TRBV11-1 and TRBJ1-1, is EAEVAQSPRYKITEKSQAVAFWCDPISGHATLYWYRQILGQGPELLVQFQDESVVDDSQLPKDRFSAERLKGVDSTLKIQPAELGDSAMYLCASSFPGQGTEAFFGQGTRLTVV.

This rearrangement joins TRBV3-1 (or the pseudogene TRBV3-2) to TRBJ1-1, with D perhaps matching TRBD1 (6 bases). CDR3 length: 15 residues. Per germline, CDR1 LGHDT and CDR2 YNNKEL (reference sequence). With 3 bases removed from V and 6 bases from J, the gap between germline ends came to 17 bases. The CDR3 DNA follows: TGTGCCAGCAGCCATGGACGGCAGGGGTTGGCTGAAGCTTTCTTT. Translated: CASSHGRQGLAEAFF.